Given below is one T cell receptor (beta chain) in context. Its antigen is as yet unknown. Using RNA template, CDR3s of TCR alpha and beta were amplified with iRepertoire arm-PCR. TCRdb re-analysed the multiplex PCR reads in MiXCR, keeping a single row per CDR3 protein. The table shows around 350,000 distinct CDR3 sequences, with 41% occurring only once. This specimen belongs to a study of glioma-infiltrating T cells. Findings and caveats of the study: Gliomas, especially low-grade, showed above-expected tissue-blood divergence; non-neoplastic patients showed below.

Per germline, CDR1 MRHNA and CDR2 SNTAGT. The CDR3 spans 16 residues. V shed 4 bases and J 1 base; nucleotides not matched to a gene: 2. The sample was glioma tissue, nonneoplastic brain tissue, or PBMCs (not recorded which). The receptor was isolated from a human donor with low-grade glioma or glioblastoma, undergoing nonglioma brain surgery, or in good health (not recorded which). The rearrangement links TRBV6-4 to TRBJ2-6; 9 nucleotides agree with TRBD1. The CDR3 here is CASSAGTGSGANVLTF. The CDR3 DNA is TGTGCCAGCAGTGCCGGGACAGGGTCTGGGGCCAACGTCCTGACTTTC.